This is a list of T cell receptor beta chains from one sample in a study of blood T cell repertoires in COVID-19. This table comes from immunoSEQ multiplex PCR, and its TCRdb copy is limited to in-frame clones, with some not included. The sample records 200,000 to 250,000 clones, roughly 84% being singletons. Sequencing input: peripheral blood. The receptors were gathered from a woman aged 25 to 39 who had recovered from COVID-19. Both conserved end residues are part of each CDR3. The D gene is left open where the match is weak. Clone size is given for some rows only: seen once, a few or many times, or a class if the clone is expanded.

>TRBJ2-3|TRBD1|NA|TRBV19
TGTGCCAGTAACCCCACAGGGGGCTTCACAGATACGCAGTATTTT
CASNPTGGFTDTQYF
>TRBJ1-1|NA|NA|TRBV28
TGTGCCAGCAACGGCGGAGCGAACACTGAAGCTTTCTTT
CASNGGANTEAFF
>TRBJ2-1|TRBD2|NA|TRBV6-5
TGTGCCAGCAGTTCCGCTAGCGGGGAGGGTGATGAGCAGTTCTTC
CASSSASGEGDEQFF
>TRBJ2-2|NA|NA|TRBV9
TGTGCCAGCAGCTTCCCCCGTAAGGGTAGCGGGAACACCGGGGAGCTGTTTTTT
CASSFPRKGSGNTGELFF
>TRBJ2-7|NA|once|TRBV12-3/TRBV12-4
TGTGCCAGCAGTTTGTGGCGGACCTACGAGCAGTACTTC
CASSLWRTYEQYF
>TRBJ2-5|NA|NA|TRBV21-1
TGTGCCAGAGAGAATGGGTTAATACGAACGGGAGGAAATAAGACCCAGTACTTC
CARENGLIRTGGNKTQYF
>TRBJ1-1|NA|once|TRBV5-1
TGCGCCAGCAGCCCAACCATCTTACAGGAGAACACTGAAGCTTTCTTT
CASSPTILQENTEAFF
>TRBJ2-2|NA|NA|TRBV28
TGTGCCAGCAGTTTTAGTCCAGGTTCCGGCGGGGAGCTGTTTTTT
CASSFSPGSGGELFF
>TRBJ2-1|NA|NA|TRBV28
TGTGCCAGCAGTTTAGAGTCCTACAATGAGCAGTTCTTC
CASSLESYNEQFF
>TRBJ2-5|NA|NA|TRBV27
TGTGCCAGCAGTTTATCGGGGGGTAGGCAAGAGACCCAGTACTTC
CASSLSGGRQETQYF
>TRBJ2-7|TRBD2|NA|TRBV10-3
TGTGCCATCAGTGAACTAGCGGGCGACCCAGCCTACGAGCAGTACTTC
CAISELAGDPAYEQYF
>TRBJ1-1|NA|NA|TRBV7-9
TGTGCCAGCAGCCTCAGGGGGAACACTGAAGCTTTCTTT
CASSLRGNTEAFF
>TRBJ2-3|TRBD1|NA|TRBV5-1
TGCGCCAGCAGCTTGTCGGGACAGGGGGCGGTGGATACGCAGTATTTT
CASSLSGQGAVDTQYF
>TRBJ2-2|NA|once|TRBV5-1
TGCGCCAGCAGCTTGGCTGGGCAGGGGCCGGGCGGGGAGCTGTTTTTT
CASSLAGQGPGGELFF
>TRBJ2-1|TRBD2|NA|TRBV11-1
TGTGCCAGCAGCTTTAGCGGGGGGAGCTACAATGAGCAGTTCTTC
CASSFSGGSYNEQFF
>TRBJ1-5|TRBD1|once|TRBV19
TGTGCCAGTAGTCGTACGGGACAGAGAATATATAGCAATCAGCCCCAGCATTTT
CASSRTGQRIYSNQPQHF
>TRBJ2-5|NA|few|TRBV5-1
TGCGCCAGCAGCTTGGCCTTTGCGGAGACCCAGTACTTC
CASSLAFAETQYF
>TRBJ2-1|TRBD1|NA|TRBV28
TGTGCCAGCAGAGGGGCGGACAGGAAATACAATGAGCAGTTCTTC
CASRGADRKYNEQFF
>TRBJ2-1|NA|NA|TRBV5-1
TGCGCCAGCCAACTAGGGGGGGCCTACAATGAGCAGTTCTTC
CASQLGGAYNEQFF
>TRBJ1-6|TRBD1|NA|TRBV2
TGTGCCAGCAACGCCGCGACAGGGGGGAATTCACCCCTCCACTTT
CASNAATGGNSPLHF
>TRBJ2-7|NA|NA|TRBV5-5
TGTGCCAGCAGCCTGGACGGACGGAGGGTCGCCGACGAGCAGTACTTC
CASSLDGRRVADEQYF
>TRBJ2-1|NA|NA|TRBV29-1
TGCAGCGTTGAACCAAACGCAGGGATTAAAGGCTACAATGAGCAGTTCTTC
CSVEPNAGIKGYNEQFF
>TRBJ2-7|TRBD1|NA|TRBV28
TGTGCCAGCAGTCAGGACAGGGGAAAAGACTCCTACGAGCAGTACTTC
CASSQDRGKDSYEQYF
>TRBJ2-7|NA|NA|TRBV6-5
TGTGCCAGCAGTTCTACTAGCAGGGTATACGAGCAGTACTTC
CASSSTSRVYEQYF
>TRBJ1-5|NA|NA|TRBV6-5
TGTGCCAGCAGTTACTCGCGGTCCGATCAGCCCCAGCATTTT
CASSYSRSDQPQHF
>TRBJ1-2|NA|NA|TRBV28
TGTGCCAGCAGTCCCGGTGAGCGTAGGGAGGAATATGGCTACACCTTC
CASSPGERREEYGYTF
>TRBJ2-1|NA|NA|TRBV7-6
TGTGCCAGCAGTCTGGAGGGCCGTTCCTACAATGAGCAGTTCTTC
CASSLEGRSYNEQFF
>TRBJ1-5|NA|NA|TRBV27
TGTGCCAGCAGTTTGAGAAGCAATCAGCCCCAGCATTTT
CASSLRSNQPQHF
>TRBJ1-2|TRBD1|once|TRBV12-3/TRBV12-4
TGTGCCAGCAGTTTATCACAGGGGCAAGGCTACACCTTC
CASSLSQGQGYTF
>TRBJ1-5|TRBD1|few|TRBV27
TGTGCCAGCAGTCCTAGGAGGGACAGCTATCAGCCCCAGCATTTT
CASSPRRDSYQPQHF
>TRBJ2-2|TRBD2|NA|TRBV9
TGTGCCAGCAGCGCCGTGGCGCGGGAGGTGACCGGGGAGCTGTTTTTT
CASSAVAREVTGELFF
>TRBJ2-7|NA|NA|TRBV19
TGTGCCAGTAGTATGGGCCTGTCGAACAGGATCTACGAGCAGTACTTC
CASSMGLSNRIYEQYF
>TRBJ2-7|TRBD2|NA|TRBV29-1
TGCAGCGTTGAACCGGCGGGAGTTGGCGAGCAGTACTTC
CSVEPAGVGEQYF
>TRBJ2-7|TRBD1|NA|TRBV5-4
TGTGCCAGCAGCTTGGTTTCAGGGGGCATGTACGAGCAGTACTTC
CASSLVSGGMYEQYF
>TRBJ2-5|NA|NA|TRBV5-1
TGCGCCAGCAGCTTGACCCCCTCCAGCGGACAAGAGACCCAGTACTTC
CASSLTPSSGQETQYF
>TRBJ2-5|NA|NA|TRBV28
TGTGCCAGCAGTTCCCGGAGGGGACCGGGAGAGACCCAGTACTTC
CASSSRRGPGETQYF
>TRBJ2-4|NA|NA|TRBV7-3
TGTGCCAGCAGCTTAAATGCGGGAATCAAAAACATTCAGTACTTC
CASSLNAGIKNIQYF
>TRBJ2-1|TRBD2|NA|TRBV5-1
TGCGCCAGCAGCGGATCCGGGACTAGTGTCGATGAGCAGTTCTTC
CASSGSGTSVDEQFF
>TRBJ1-6|TRBD1|NA|TRBV6-5
TGTGCCAGCTCAATCAGGGGGCATAATTCACCCCTCCACTTT
CASSIRGHNSPLHF
>TRBJ2-7|TRBD1|NA|TRBV5-1
TGCGCCAGCAGCCCCCTTTTTTTTGACAGGGGAACGTCCTACGAGCAGTACTTC
CASSPLFFDRGTSYEQYF
>TRBJ1-6|NA|NA|TRBV5-1
TGCGCCAGCAGCTTGGCTAGCTCCTATAATTCACCCCTCCACTTT
CASSLASSYNSPLHF
>TRBJ2-1|TRBD2|NA|TRBV5-4
TGTGCCAGCAGCCGCGCAAGCGGGAGTACGGATGAGCAGTTCTTC
CASSRASGSTDEQFF
>TRBJ1-1|NA|NA|TRBV29-1
TGCAGCGTGGTCCTCGAGGCGACTGAAGCTTTCTTT
CSVVLEATEAFF
>TRBJ2-1|TRBD2|NA|TRBV6-2/TRBV6-3
TGTGCCAGCAGCCGCCCCCAAGCGGGAGTGGCCGGCGCCTACAATGAGCAGTTCTTC
CASSRPQAGVAGAYNEQFF
>TRBJ1-2|TRBD1|NA|TRBV5-6
TGTGCCAGCAGCTTGGGTTCCGGGACAGCTTATGGCTACACCTTC
CASSLGSGTAYGYTF
>TRBJ2-7|NA|NA|TRBV6-5
TGTGCCAGCAGTTCCGGAGATTCCTACGAGCAGTACTTC
CASSSGDSYEQYF
>TRBJ2-7|NA|NA|TRBV27
TGTGCCAGCAGTCGACGGGGTTCCTACGAGCAGTACTTC
CASSRRGSYEQYF
>TRBJ2-7|TRBD2|NA|TRBV10-3
TGTGCCATCAGTGAGCGGCTAGCGGACACTCCCTACGAGCAGTACTTC
CAISERLADTPYEQYF
>TRBJ2-5|TRBD2|NA|TRBV6-5
TGTGCCAGCAGCGTTGGGGGAGGGTCCGAGACCCAGTACTTC
CASSVGGGSETQYF
>TRBJ1-2|TRBD1|NA|TRBV6-4
TGTGCCAGCAGCCTCCCGGGACAGGGTAGGTATGGCTACACCTTC
CASSLPGQGRYGYTF
>TRBJ1-1|TRBD1|NA|TRBV5-4
TGTGCCAGCAACTCTATGGACAGGGCAGGAACTGAAGCTTTCTTT
CASNSMDRAGTEAFF
>TRBJ2-7|TRBD1|few|TRBV7-3
TGTGCCAGCAGCCCGATGGGACAGGGATTATACGAGCAGTACTTC
CASSPMGQGLYEQYF
>TRBJ2-7|NA|NA|TRBV24-1
TGTGCCACCTCGGCCGGGGGAGACTACGAGCAGTACTTC
CATSAGGDYEQYF
>TRBJ1-5|NA|once|TRBV5-8
TGTGCCAGCAGCTTGGGACAGGAAGTCAATCAGCCCCAGCATTTT
CASSLGQEVNQPQHF
>TRBJ1-5|NA|once|TRBV30
TGTGCCTGGAGTTCGAGGGGGAATCAGCCCCAGCATTTT
CAWSSRGNQPQHF